Each of the 3 T cell receptor beta chains below was sequenced from the same sample in a study of T cell responses to AZD1222 COVID-19 vaccine. Using immunoSEQ multiplex PCR, the repertoire was profiled, and TCRdb retains in-frame clones only, with some absent. Here the sample spans roughly 120,000 clones, about 92% being singletons. The specimen comprised peripheral blood, sampled on day 0 of AZD1222 vaccination. The receptors originated from an adult in good health.

The chain carries TRBV19 and TRBJ1-4; unclear D gene. CDR1 is LNHDA, CDR2 SQIVND, per germline (reference sequence). This CDR3 contains 15 residues. V was cut by 3 bases and J by 2 bases, with 10 bases left in between. CDR3: CASSIRRATNEKLFF. The CDR3 nucleotides read TGTGCCAGTAGTATCCGAAGGGCTACTAATGAAAAACTGTTTTTT.

Only one count was recorded for this clone. V usage is TRBV5-5 and J usage is TRBJ1-6; a possible D gene is TRBD1 (5 bases). The CDR3 extends over 15 amino acids. Trimming removed 2 bases at V and 3 bases at J, with 9 bases between. CDR1 SGHKS and CDR2 YYEKEE come from the germline V gene (reference sequence). CDR3 in amino acids: CASSFRGIYNSPLHF. The CDR3 DNA reads as TGTGCCAGCAGCTTCCGGGGCATCTATAATTCACCCCTCCACTTT.

The chain links TRBV6-5 to TRBJ2-1, with 9 positions matching TRBD2. This CDR3 comprises 14 residues. CDR1 is MNHEY, CDR2 SVGAGI, per germline. V lost 6 bases to trimming and J lost 7 bases; unmatched junction nucleotides: 7. CDR3 in amino acids: CASRLAGEGNEQFF. The CDR3 DNA reads TGTGCCAGCAGATTAGCGGGGGAGGGAAATGAGCAGTTCTTC.